The text below deals with one TCR beta chain. Its antigen is not known. The assay was immunoSEQ multiplex PCR, and TCRdb's table has in-frame clones only and misses some. The table includes 25,000 to 35,000 clones, 70% to 90% detected once. This specimen comes from a study of PD-1 blockade in classical Hodgkin lymphoma. Each patient experienced a relapse that followed autologous stem cell transplantation, and brentuximab vedotin exposure varied. Whole-study results and caveats: There was a significant rise in CD4+ TCR diversity by C4D1, with no such rise for CD8+. Patients excluded were those beginning nivolumab under 1 year after ASCT.

Deletions cut 0 bases from V and 3 bases from J, with 11 bases between. Per the germline V gene, CDR1 is LNHDA and CDR2 is SQIVND (reference sequence). The CDR3 extends over 15 amino acids. The rearrangement joins TRBV19 to TRBJ1-1; D gene ambiguous. The source was peripheral blood mononuclear cells (PBMCs), collected before the second cycle of nivolumab. The source is a human donor with classical Hodgkin lymphoma. The CDR3 sequence: CASSIDRLFDTEAFF. CDR3 coding DNA: TGTGCCAGTAGTATAGATCGACTCTTCGACACTGAAGCTTTCTTT.